This T cell receptor (beta chain) comes out of a study of identical twins. This clonotype was observed many times. V shed 4 bases and J shed 4 bases, with 20 bases lying between them. The CDR3 extends over 16 amino acids. Germline CDR1 is DFQATT and CDR2 is SNEGSKA (reference sequence). One entry per CDR3 protein, called by TCRdb with MiXCR from the 5' RACE reads. Of 200,000 to 300,000 distinct CDR3 sequences in the sample, over 9.5% are singletons; the top ten hold more than 8.5%. The sequenced material came from memory T cells sorted from blood. The chain has TRBV20-1 and TRBJ2-1; D is unresolved. The sequence derives from a man aged 50 to 59 in good health. The CDR3 loop reads CSAIDTLGPTYNEQFF. The CDR3 DNA sequence: TGCAGTGCTATCGATACTCTAGGCCCTACGTACAATGAGCAGTTCTTC.